One and the same sample provided the 26 T cell receptor beta chains below, sequenced in a study of blood T cell repertoires in COVID-19. TCRdb's copy holds only in-frame clones and misses some; the assay was immunoSEQ multiplex PCR. This table holds 150,000 or so clones, around 82% found once. The sample was peripheral blood. The receptor source for this set is a woman in her sixties or seventies with acute or convalescent COVID-19.

The genes are TRBV10-3 and TRBJ1-6; 9 positions agree with TRBD1. The CDR3 has 15 amino acids. Germline V CDR1 and CDR2: ENHRY, SYGVKD. Trimming removed 6 bases from V and 10 bases from J; junction bases left unmatched: 10. DNA for the CDR3: TGTGCCATCAGGCAAGCCGGGACAGGGTCCTCACCCCTCCACTTT. This translates into CAIRQAGTGSSPLHF.

J is TRBJ1-3 and V is TRBV30, with D unresolved. The V gene lost 7 bases and the J gene lost 0 bases, with 10 bases spanning the gap. The CDR3 totals 13 residues. The germline gives CDR1 GTSNPN, CDR2 SVGIG (reference sequence). CDR3 bases: TGTGCCTCTACTTGGAGCTCTGGAAACACCATATATTTT. Translated: CASTWSSGNTIYF.

This clone appeared a single time. CDR3 amino acids: CASSQSLRQGRNEKLFF. The CDR3 DNA reads TGCGCCAGCAGCCAATCCCTCCGACAGGGGAGAAATGAAAAACTGTTTTTT. The rearrangement joins TRBV4-1 to TRBJ1-4; TRBD1 matches at 8 bases. Germline V lookup: CDR1 MGHRA, CDR2 YSYEKL. V shed 2 bases, J shed 5 bases, and the junction held 10 bases outside the gene matches. This CDR3 spans 17 amino acids.

The chain employs TRBV7-2 and TRBJ2-5, with 13 nucleotides matching TRBD2. The CDR3 length is 16 residues. CDR1 and CDR2 from the germline V gene are SGHTA and FQGNSA. Trimming at V came to 5 bases and at J to 2 bases, leaving 5 bases not matched to a gene. The CDR3 is CASSPMGLAGQETQYF. DNA of the CDR3: TGTGCCAGCAGCCCGATGGGACTAGCGGGACAAGAGACCCAGTACTTC.

V is TRBV11-2 and J is TRBJ1-1; D gene uncertain. This CDR3 has 13 amino acids. Germline-derived CDR1 and CDR2 are SGHAT and FQNNGV. V dropped 2 bases and J dropped 5 bases, with 9 bases sitting between them. CDR3 region: CASSLTPSTEAFF. The CDR3 DNA sequence: TGTGCCAGCAGCTTAACTCCCTCAACTGAAGCTTTCTTT.

The chain employs TRBV28 and TRBJ2-1; 13 bases map to TRBD2. The CDR3 is 12 amino acids. CDR1 and CDR2 from the germline V gene are MDHEN and SYDVKM. J was trimmed by 10 bases and V by 6 bases; bases with no gene match: 0. In nucleotides, the CDR3 is TGTGCCAGCAGGGGACTAGCGGGAGAGCAGTTCTTC. This codes for CASRGLAGEQFF.

The chain uses TRBV3-1 (or the pseudogene TRBV3-2) and TRBJ2-7, with 7 bases identical to TRBD2. Losses at the gene ends were 4 bases for V and 6 bases for J; bases not matched to a gene: 6. Germline V gene data show CDR1 as LGHDT and CDR2 as YNNKEL (reference sequence). CDR3 length: 13 residues. The DNA of the CDR3 is TGTGCCAGCAGCCGCGGGAGCGTGGGCGAGCAGTACTTC. This encodes CASSRGSVGEQYF.

The chain is built from TRBV11-2 and TRBJ2-1, with TRBD1 as a possible D gene (6 bases). From germline, CDR1 is SGHAT and CDR2 FQNNGV. The CDR3 has 16 amino acids. V was trimmed by 1 base and J by 7 bases, leaving 17 bases between them. DNA for the CDR3: TGTGCCAGCAGCTTAGGGGTCAGGGGCTTCGGGAATGAGCAGTTCTTC. Translated: CASSLGVRGFGNEQFF.

As to this clone: Distinct nucleotide sequences in the sample also encode this CDR3. This rearrangement joins TRBV27 to TRBJ1-5; perhaps TRBD1 as D (5 bases). The CDR3 is made up of 13 amino acids. CDR1 and CDR2 (germline): MNHEY, SMNVEV (reference sequence). The V end lost 2 bases, the J end lost 7 bases, and 9 bases lay between the germline ends. CDR3 amino acids: CASSLGRGQPQHF. Here the CDR3 DNA reads TGTGCCAGCAGTTTAGGGAGGGGACAGCCCCAGCATTTT.

The V and J genes are TRBV3-1 (or the pseudogene TRBV3-2) and TRBJ2-5, with D possibly TRBD1 on 5 matching bases. There are 13 residues in the CDR3. Deletions cut 0 bases from V and 8 bases from J, with 10 bases between. The germline V gene encodes CDR1 LGHDT and CDR2 YNNKEL (reference sequence). The CDR3 region is CASSQDTDTTQYF. DNA for the CDR3: TGTGCCAGCAGCCAAGATACGGACACAACCCAGTACTTC.

The rearrangement joins TRBV7-2 to TRBJ2-2, with D hard to call. Per the germline V gene, CDR1 is SGHTA and CDR2 is FQGNSA. Trimming stripped 9 bases from V and 1 base from J, with 9 bases between. This CDR3 region has 13 residues. For the CDR3, the DNA is TGTGCCAGTAAAAAGCGGAACACCGGGGAGCTGTTTTTT. It codes for CASKKRNTGELFF. The full variable domain, completed using reference TRBV7-2 and TRBJ2-2, is GAGVSQSPSNKVTEKGKDVELRCDPISGHTALYWYRQSLGQGLEFLIYFQGNSAPDKSGLPSDRFSAERTGGSVSTLTIQRTQQEDSAVYLCASKKRNTGELFFGEGSRLTVL.

In DNA form, the CDR3 reads TGTGCCAGCAGCTCGCAGGGGCACACTGAAGCTTTCTTT. This translates into CASSSQGHTEAFF. V and J are TRBV2 and TRBJ1-1; perhaps TRBD1 as D (6 bases). The CDR3 runs 13 residues. Trimming shortened V by 6 bases and J by 3 bases, and 11 bases separated the two germline ends. The V gene's germline CDR1 is SNHLY and CDR2 FYNNEI.

The CDR3, as DNA: TGTGCCAGCAGTAGGACAGGGGACCTCTATGGCTACACCTTC. The encoded protein is CASSRTGDLYGYTF. This rearrangement joins TRBV6-5 to TRBJ1-2; TRBD1 matches at 9 bases. This CDR3 is 14 amino acids long. Germline-derived CDR1 and CDR2 are MNHEY and SVGAGI. After removal of 5 bases from V and 4 bases from J, the junction contained 5 bases not matched to a gene.

The gene calls are TRBV6-1 and TRBJ1-1; 11 bases agree with TRBD1. The CDR3 has 17 amino acids. The V segment lost 4 bases and the J segment 3 bases; nucleotides outside the gene matches: 10. Germline V lookup: CDR1 MNHNS, CDR2 SASEGT. The CDR3 DNA sequence: TGTGCCAGCAGTGGGACAGGGGGCGGAGTGGGGTACACTGAAGCTTTCTTT. It translates to CASSGTGGGVGYTEAFF.

The V and J genes are TRBV5-4 and TRBJ2-5; 8 bases are shared with TRBD2. The CDR3 loop spans 13 amino acids. Germline V gene sequence: CDR1 SGHNT, CDR2 YYREEE (reference sequence). Trimming removed 4 bases from V and 5 bases from J; junction bases left unmatched: 4. The CDR3: CASSQAGVETQYF. For the CDR3, the DNA is TGTGCCAGCAGCCAAGCGGGAGTGGAGACCCAGTACTTC.

The chain combines TRBV5-1 with TRBJ1-6; 9 bases agree with TRBD1. This CDR3 comprises 15 residues. CDR1 SGHRS and CDR2 YFSETQ come from the germline V gene. The J segment lost 7 bases and the V segment lost 0 bases, leaving 2 bases of the junction unmatched. Here the CDR3 DNA reads TGCGCCAGCAGCTTGGAACAGGGGGCGAATTCACCCCTCCACTTT. Amino acids: CASSLEQGANSPLHF. The complete variable domain, with remaining parts taken from reference TRBV5-1 and TRBJ1-6, reads KAGVTQTPRYLIKTRGQQVTLSCSPISGHRSVSWYQQTPGQGLQFLFEYFSETQRNKGNFPGRFSGRQFSNSRSEMNVSTLELGDSALYLCASSLEQGANSPLHFGNGTRLTVT.

This chain connects TRBV24-1 to TRBJ2-3; 7 bases line up with TRBD2. The CDR3 spans 17 residues. Germline V gene sequence: CDR1 KGHDR, CDR2 SFDVKD. The trim removed 3 bases at V and 2 bases at J, leaving 10 bases unmatched. CDR3 DNA: TGTGCCACCAGTGATCCACAACCGGGACTAACCACAGATACGCAGTATTTT. It codes for CATSDPQPGLTTDTQYF.

This chain uses TRBV10-3 with TRBJ1-1; the D is unclear. The germline V gene has CDR1 ENHRY and CDR2 SYGVKD. Trimming took 3 bases from V and 3 from J, leaving 8 bases between them. This CDR3 region has 13 residues. CDR3 loop: CAISDLGDTEAFF. The CDR3 DNA reads TGTGCCATCAGTGATTTGGGAGACACTGAAGCTTTCTTT.

The chain combines TRBV27 with TRBJ1-2, with TRBD1 identical over 9 bases. CDR1 is MNHEY, CDR2 SMNVEV, per germline (reference sequence). This CDR3 is 14 amino acids long. V shed 2 bases, J shed 6 bases, and the junction held 4 bases outside the gene matches. CDR3 protein: CASSLTWTGDGYTF. The DNA for the CDR3 is TGTGCCAGCAGTTTAACCTGGACAGGGGATGGCTACACCTTC.

The rearrangement links TRBV3-1 (or the pseudogene TRBV3-2) to TRBJ1-2; the D is unclear. The CDR3 loop spans 14 amino acids. The V gene lost 4 bases and the J gene lost 3 bases, with 12 bases spanning the gap. Germline CDR1 is LGHDT and CDR2 is YNNKEL (reference sequence). The CDR3 sequence: CASSPRQIDYGYTF. The DNA for the CDR3 is TGTGCCAGCAGCCCACGACAAATTGACTATGGCTACACCTTC.

V usage is TRBV28 and J usage is TRBJ1-5; a weak D match, TRBD1 (5 bases). The germline V gene encodes CDR1 MDHEN and CDR2 SYDVKM. The CDR3 consists of 15 residues. V lost 6 bases, J lost 2 bases, and 14 bases lay in between. CDR3 DNA sequence: TGTGCCAGCAGGTTCGGGGGATTGGGCAATCAGCCCCAGCATTTT. It is translated as CASRFGGLGNQPQHF.

V is TRBV10-3 and J is TRBJ1-1, with TRBD1 as a possible D gene (5 bases). V lost 10 bases, J lost 7 bases, and 22 bases lay in between. The germline V gene has CDR1 ENHRY and CDR2 SYGVKD. This CDR3 region has 14 residues. Here the CDR3 reads CATQNALQDIEAFF. In nucleotides, the CDR3 is TGTGCCACGCAAAACGCCCTACAGGATATTGAAGCTTTCTTT.

This sequence joins TRBV4-1 and TRBJ2-2; 9 bases fit TRBD2. The CDR3 length is 18 residues. The trim removed 1 base at V and 5 bases at J, leaving 11 bases unmatched. Germline V CDR1 and CDR2: MGHRA, YSYEKL. This CDR3 is CASSQVGRGLARTGELFF. CDR3 nucleotides: TGCGCCAGCAGCCAAGTTGGGCGTGGACTAGCGAGGACCGGGGAGCTGTTTTTT.

Concerning this clone: Other DNA sequences within the sample encode an identical CDR3. The chain recombines TRBV6-5 with TRBJ1-2, with no clear D. The CDR3 loop spans 12 amino acids. V gave up 8 bases and J gave up 2 bases, with 9 bases separating them. The germline V gene encodes CDR1 MNHEY and CDR2 SVGAGI. The CDR3 DNA sequence: TGTGCCAGCTCCCCGGGAAACTATGGCTACACCTTC. This gives the protein CASSPGNYGYTF.

This clone was counted only a few times. The chain recombines TRBV27 with TRBJ2-5; 8 positions match TRBD2. V gave up 3 bases and J gave up 3 bases; unmatched junction bases: 3. The CDR3 is made up of 14 amino acids. In germline, CDR1 is MNHEY, CDR2 SMNVEV (reference sequence). The CDR3 nucleotides read TGTGCCAGCAGTTTGGGACTAGGGAAAGAGACCCAGTACTTC. Amino acids: CASSLGLGKETQYF.

V and J are TRBV3-1 (or the pseudogene TRBV3-2) and TRBJ2-2; unclear D gene. CDR3 length equals 13 residues. The germline V gene has CDR1 LGHDT and CDR2 YNNKEL (reference sequence). V shed 8 bases and J shed 3 bases, with 10 bases lying between them. CDR3 bases: TGTGCCAGCCGCGAGGCATACACCGGGGAGCTGTTTTTT. The encoded protein is CASREAYTGELFF.